The T cell receptor beta chain described here comes from a study of blood T cell repertoires in COVID-19. Study information: The United States, Italy and Spain supplied acute and convalescent COVID-19 samples. The cDNA or gDNA used as material had been derived from T cells, B-cell-depleted T cells, or PBMCs.

The method was immunoSEQ multiplex PCR; TCRdb's version includes in-frame clones alone and lacks a portion of them. There are fewer than 450,000 clones in the sample; approximately 88% occur only once, and around 1.9% lies in the top ten. Recruitment covered about 25 US areas and drew participants whose ages spanned 18 to 89 years. In its sample, this clone was seen once. This CDR3 is built from 16 residues. Trimming removed 5 bases from V and 4 bases from J; junction bases left unmatched: 8. Looked up from germline, CDR1 is SGHVS and CDR2 is FQNEAQ. The chain is built from TRBV7-8 and TRBJ2-6; TRBD1 matches at 7 bases. Sample: PBMCs or T cells enriched from blood (not recorded which). The sequence derives from a woman aged 40 to 55 with acute COVID-19. This CDR3 is CASSVDRIFGANVLTF. CDR3 DNA sequence: TGTGCCAGCAGCGTGGACAGGATATTCGGGGCCAACGTCCTGACTTTC. The full variable domain, completed using reference TRBV7-8 and TRBJ2-6, is GAGVSQSPRYKVAKRGQDVALRCDPISGHVSLFWYQQALGQGPEFLTYFQNEAQLDKSGLPSDRFFAERPEGSVSTLKIQRTQQEDSAVYLCASSVDRIFGANVLTFGAGSRLTVL.